This TCR beta chain was sequenced for a study of T-cell reconstitution after alpha-beta-depleted transplantation in children. Unique molecular identifiers were incorporated during preparation of the TCRbeta library. In TCRdb, the PCR reads were re-called with MiXCR into one record per CDR3 protein. Among about 500,000 distinct CDR3 sequences listed, roughly 33% were seen once. The sample holds a few counts of this clonotype. The CDR3 is 13 residues long. Germline-derived CDR1 and CDR2 are SGHRS and YFSETQ. The V end was cut by 3 bases, the J end by 1 base, with 7 bases between. The TCR originated in a human donor who donated a stem cell graft to a child with aplastic anemia. The sequences come from PBMCs from the stem cell graft donor, collected from the stem cell graft. The V and J genes are TRBV5-1 and TRBJ2-5; D unresolved. The CDR3 is CASSWQVQETQYF. As DNA, the CDR3 is TGCGCCAGCAGCTGGCAGGTCCAAGAGACCCAGTACTTC.